A single sample is the source of the 20 T cell receptor beta chains below, sequenced in a study of PD-1 blockade in classical Hodgkin lymphoma. The time point: cycle 4 day 1 (C4D1), after around six weeks of nivolumab. All the patients suffered relapse after autologous stem cell transplantation, and brentuximab vedotin exposure differed. Some clones are missing from TCRdb's copy, which holds only in-frame ones; the method was immunoSEQ multiplex PCR. Of 40,000 to 65,000 clones detected, about 89% appear once; the ten largest clones hold approximately 6.5%. The specimen was peripheral blood mononuclear cells (PBMCs), collected before the fourth cycle of nivolumab. The receptors derive from a human donor with classical Hodgkin lymphoma.

The chain couples TRBV7-9 to TRBJ2-1, with TRBD2 as a possible D gene (6 bases). The CDR3 covers 17 residues. In germline, CDR1 is SEHNR, CDR2 FQNEAQ (reference sequence). Trimming removed 5 bases from V and 4 bases from J, with 21 bases in between. Here the CDR3 reads CASSPSWVRAGYNEQFF. CDR3 DNA sequence: TGTGCCAGCAGCCCCTCCTGGGTTAGAGCGGGTTACAATGAGCAGTTCTTC.

The chain couples TRBV27 to TRBJ1-5, with a tentative D call TRBD1 (6 bases). The V gene lost 6 bases and the J gene lost 0 bases, with 30 bases spanning the gap. CDR3 length: 21 amino acids. Germline assignment: CDR1 MNHEY and CDR2 SMNVEV (reference sequence). CDR3 sequence reads: CASSFGPISGTSSYSNQPQHF. The DNA of the CDR3 is TGTGCCAGCAGCTTTGGTCCCATATCCGGGACAAGCTCTTATAGCAATCAGCCCCAGCATTTT.

The chain recombines TRBV27 with TRBJ2-1, with 12 nucleotides matching TRBD2. Germline CDR1 and CDR2: MNHEY and SMNVEV (reference sequence). The CDR3 covers 16 residues. After removal of 5 bases from V and 3 bases from J, the junction contained 5 bases not matched to a gene. CDR3 residues: CASSTTSGRYYNEQFF. Here the CDR3 DNA reads TGTGCCAGCAGTACTACTAGCGGGAGGTACTACAATGAGCAGTTCTTC.

The count of this clone is one. V is TRBV6-5 and J is TRBJ1-2; 9 nucleotides align to TRBD1. CDR3 size: 15 residues. The ends lost 6 bases at V and 4 bases at J; junction bases unmatched: 9. The V gene's germline CDR1 is MNHEY and CDR2 SVGAGI. CDR3 in DNA: TGTGCCAGCAGACCACCCGGGGGACAGGGCTATGGCTACACCTTC. It codes for CASRPPGGQGYGYTF.

The chain uses TRBV5-1 and TRBJ1-6; 8 positions agree with TRBD1. This CDR3 is 15 amino acids long. V lost 0 bases, J lost 8 bases, and 4 bases stayed unmatched. The germline V gene encodes CDR1 SGHRS and CDR2 YFSETQ. CDR3 region: CASSLGQGRDSPLHF. The CDR3 DNA reads as TGCGCCAGCAGCTTGGGACAGGGGAGGGATTCACCCCTCCACTTT.

The chain links TRBV28 to TRBJ1-6; D is unresolved. The CDR3 runs 15 residues. Germline V gene sequence: CDR1 MDHEN, CDR2 SYDVKM. V was cut by 1 base and J by 0 bases, with 4 bases left in between. The CDR3 coding sequence is TGTGCCAGCAGTTTATTTAGCTCCTATAATTCACCCCTCCACTTT. The encoded protein is CASSLFSSYNSPLHF.

The chain links TRBV2 to TRBJ1-5; TRBD1 might be the D (5 bases). Germline values: CDR1 SNHLY, CDR2 FYNNEI. Trimming took off 5 bases at V and 7 bases at J, with 21 bases between the two ends. The CDR3 sequence is 16 residues long. The chain's CDR3 is CASSSAGKGKDQPQHF. As DNA, the CDR3 is TGTGCCAGCAGTTCCGCAGGGAAAGGCAAAGACCAGCCCCAGCATTTT.

The chain couples TRBV6-1 to TRBJ1-3; 7 bases line up with TRBD1. The CDR3 is made up of 13 amino acids. With 3 bases clipped from V and 8 bases from J, the junction kept 4 bases outside the gene matches. Germline CDR1 is MNHNS and CDR2 is SASEGT. This CDR3 reads CASSDRQGDTIYF. For the CDR3, the DNA is TGTGCCAGCAGTGATCGACAGGGTGACACCATATATTTT.

This clone was seen only a few times. V is TRBV7-9 and J is TRBJ1-1; no firm D call. V lost 3 bases and J 1 base, leaving 9 bases between the germline ends. This CDR3 contains 14 residues. Germline values: CDR1 SEHNR, CDR2 FQNEAQ (reference sequence). The CDR3 bases are TGTGCCAGCAGCTTGAACGGGGAGAACACTGAAGCTTTCTTT. Residues: CASSLNGENTEAFF.

This chain connects TRBV27 to TRBJ2-7; the D is unclear. The germline gives CDR1 MNHEY, CDR2 SMNVEV (reference sequence). The CDR3 totals 14 residues. Trimming took 5 bases from V and 2 from J, leaving 13 bases between them. Here the CDR3 DNA reads TGTGCCAGCAGTCTGACCGCAGGCGCCTACGAGCAGTACTTC. Its translation is CASSLTAGAYEQYF.

The count of this clone is one. The J gene is TRBJ2-1, the V gene TRBV5-1; D is uncertain. This CDR3 comprises 14 residues. V was shortened by 0 bases and J by 14 bases, with 18 bases between the two germline ends. CDR1 and CDR2 (germline): SGHRS, YFSETQ. The CDR3 nucleotides are TGCGCCAGCAGCTTGGCCATAGGACCCGCGTTGGAGTTCTTC. This codes for CASSLAIGPALEFF.

With regard to this clone: The same CDR3 can be traced to other DNA sequences in this sample. The chain employs TRBV7-2 and TRBJ1-5; 8 bases agree with TRBD1. Per germline, CDR1 SGHTA and CDR2 FQGNSA. V lost 5 bases and J lost 7; bases outside the gene matches: 7. The CDR3 spans 14 residues. The CDR3 here is CASSPRQGRQPQHF. The CDR3 DNA sequence: TGTGCCAGCAGCCCCCGACAGGGGAGGCAGCCCCAGCATTTT.

V gene TRBV6-5 combines with J gene TRBJ1-1; TRBD1 matches at 11 bases. Trimming removed 5 bases from V and 6 bases from J; junction bases left unmatched: 2. Germline assignment: CDR1 MNHEY and CDR2 SVGAGI. The CDR3 length is 13 residues. CDR3 residues: CASSRTGGSEAFF. The CDR3 bases are TGTGCCAGCAGTAGGACAGGGGGCTCTGAAGCTTTCTTT.

The rearrangement links TRBV7-9 to TRBJ1-5; no firm D call. CDR3 length: 13 amino acids. Trimming left V 5 bases short and J 3 bases short, with 8 bases between. Germline V gene lookup returns CDR1 SEHNR and CDR2 FQNEAQ (reference sequence). The CDR3: CASSQNDNQPQHF. Here the CDR3 DNA reads TGTGCCAGCAGCCAAAACGACAATCAGCCCCAGCATTTT.

A few counts support this clone. V gene TRBV6-5 combines with J gene TRBJ1-2, with D perhaps TRBD1 (5 bases). The germline gives CDR1 MNHEY, CDR2 SVGAGI. The CDR3 loop spans 12 amino acids. V lost 6 bases and J lost 8, with 13 bases in between. CDR3 protein: CASSPGPGGYTF. In nucleotides, the CDR3 is TGTGCCAGCAGCCCAGGGCCGGGCGGCTACACCTTC.

The chain has TRBV5-1 and TRBJ1-3; D gene unclear. V gave up 0 bases and J gave up 2 bases, with 9 bases separating them. Germline loops: CDR1 SGHRS, CDR2 YFSETQ. This CDR3 has 15 residues. CDR3 in DNA: TGCGCCAGCAGCTTGGAAGGGTCGCCTGGAAACACCATATATTTT. This codes for CASSLEGSPGNTIYF. Full variable domain (remainder filled in from reference TRBV5-1 and TRBJ1-3): KAGVTQTPRYLIKTRGQQVTLSCSPISGHRSVSWYQQTPGQGLQFLFEYFSETQRNKGNFPGRFSGRQFSNSRSEMNVSTLELGDSALYLCASSLEGSPGNTIYFGEGSWLTVV.

CDR3 nucleotide sequence: TGTGCCAGCAGGGCGATGGTGATAGCGGGAGACTCGAGAGAGCAGTACTTC. This sequence encodes CASRAMVIAGDSREQYF. The chain joins TRBV2 to TRBJ2-7; 9 bases are shared with TRBD2. The CDR3 consists of 17 residues. The junction had 19 bases not matched to a gene; V was cut back by 6 bases and J by 7 bases. The germline V gene has CDR1 SNHLY and CDR2 FYNNEI.

This chain links TRBV2 with TRBJ1-5; D is perhaps TRBD1 (5 bases). The CDR3 spans 13 residues. The ends were cut back, 5 bases at V and 6 bases at J, with 11 bases in the middle. Germline CDR1 reads SNHLY; CDR2 reads FYNNEI. The CDR3 sequence: CASSTGGVQPQHF. The DNA of the CDR3 is TGTGCCAGCAGTACAGGAGGCGTTCAGCCCCAGCATTTT.

This clone was seen a single time. Within the sample, other DNA sequences also encode this same CDR3. This chain uses TRBV5-1 with TRBJ2-5, with unresolved D. Per the germline V gene, CDR1 is SGHRS and CDR2 is YFSETQ. There are 11 residues in the CDR3. The V end lost 0 bases, the J end lost 5 bases, and 2 bases lay between the germline ends. CDR3 sequence: CASSLAETQYF. CDR3 bases: TGCGCCAGCAGCTTGGCGGAGACCCAGTACTTC.

V gene TRBV4-1 combines with J gene TRBJ2-3, with no clear D. Per the germline V gene, CDR1 is MGHRA and CDR2 is YSYEKL. The CDR3 sequence is 13 residues long. The V end was cut by 0 bases, the J end by 3 bases, with 4 bases between. CDR3: CASSQEDTDTQYF. CDR3 bases: TGCGCCAGCAGCCAAGAAGATACAGATACGCAGTATTTT.